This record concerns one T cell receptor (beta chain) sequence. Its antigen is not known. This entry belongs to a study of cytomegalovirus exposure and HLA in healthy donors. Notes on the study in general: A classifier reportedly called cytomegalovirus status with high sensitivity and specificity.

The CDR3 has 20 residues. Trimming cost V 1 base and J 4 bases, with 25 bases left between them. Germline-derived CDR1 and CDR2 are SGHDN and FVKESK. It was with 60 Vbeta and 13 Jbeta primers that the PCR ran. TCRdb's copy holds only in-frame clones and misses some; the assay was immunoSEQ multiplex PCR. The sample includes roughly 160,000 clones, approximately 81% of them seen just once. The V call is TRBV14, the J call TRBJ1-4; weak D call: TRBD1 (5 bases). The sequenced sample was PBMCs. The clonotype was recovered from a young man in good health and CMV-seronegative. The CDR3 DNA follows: TGTGCCAGCAGCCAAGTATTCAGGGCGAGGCCCCACGACGATAATGAAAAACTGTTTTTT. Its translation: CASSQVFRARPHDDNEKLFF.